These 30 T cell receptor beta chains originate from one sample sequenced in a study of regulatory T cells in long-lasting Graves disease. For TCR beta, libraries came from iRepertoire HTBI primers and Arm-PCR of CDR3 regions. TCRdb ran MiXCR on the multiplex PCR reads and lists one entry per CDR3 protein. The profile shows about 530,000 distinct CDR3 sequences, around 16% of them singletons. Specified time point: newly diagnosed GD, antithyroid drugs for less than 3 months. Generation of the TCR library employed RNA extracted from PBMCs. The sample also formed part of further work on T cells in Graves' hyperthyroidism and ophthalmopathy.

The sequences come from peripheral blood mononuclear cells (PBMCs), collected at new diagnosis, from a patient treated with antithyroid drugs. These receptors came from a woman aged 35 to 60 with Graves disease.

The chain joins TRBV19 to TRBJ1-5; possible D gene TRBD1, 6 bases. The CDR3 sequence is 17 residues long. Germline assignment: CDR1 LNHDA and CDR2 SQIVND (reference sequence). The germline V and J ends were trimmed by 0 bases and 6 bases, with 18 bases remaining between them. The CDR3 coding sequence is TGTGCCAGTAGTATAGAAGGTCGGTGGGGGCAGGGTCAGCCCCAGCATTTT. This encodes CASSIEGRWGQGQPQHF.

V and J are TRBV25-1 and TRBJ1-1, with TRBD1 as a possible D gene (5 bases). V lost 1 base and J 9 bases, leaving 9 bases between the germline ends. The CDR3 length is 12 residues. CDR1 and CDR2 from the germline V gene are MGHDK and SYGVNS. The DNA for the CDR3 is TGTGCCAGCAGTGAATTAGGGGTGAAAGCTTTCTTT. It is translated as CASSELGVKAFF.

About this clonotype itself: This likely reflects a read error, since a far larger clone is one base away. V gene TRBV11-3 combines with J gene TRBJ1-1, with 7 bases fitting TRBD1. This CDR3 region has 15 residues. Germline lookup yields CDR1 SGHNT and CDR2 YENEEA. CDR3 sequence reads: CASSLTTGTNIEAFF. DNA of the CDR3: TGTGCCAGCAGCCTAACGACAGGGACGAACATTGAAGCTTTCTTT.

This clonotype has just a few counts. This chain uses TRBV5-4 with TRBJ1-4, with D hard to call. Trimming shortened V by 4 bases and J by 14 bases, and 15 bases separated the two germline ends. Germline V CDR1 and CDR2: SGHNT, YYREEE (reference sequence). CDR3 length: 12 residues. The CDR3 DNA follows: TGTGCCAGCAGCCCGGACGGATTCGGGCTGTTTTTT. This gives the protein CASSPDGFGLFF. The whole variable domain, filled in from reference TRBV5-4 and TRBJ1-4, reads ETGVTQSPTHLIKTRGQQVTLRCSSQSGHNTVSWYQQALGQGPQFIFQYYREEENGRGNFPPRFSGLQFPNYSSELNVNALELDDSALYLCASSPDGFGLFFGSGTQLSVL.

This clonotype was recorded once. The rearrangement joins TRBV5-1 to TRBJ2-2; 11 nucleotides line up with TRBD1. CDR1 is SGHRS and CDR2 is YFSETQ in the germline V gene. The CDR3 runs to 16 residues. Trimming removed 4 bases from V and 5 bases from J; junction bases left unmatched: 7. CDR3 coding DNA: TGCGCCAGCAGCATCACCGGGACAGGGGGAACCGGGGAGCTGTTTTTT. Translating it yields CASSITGTGGTGELFF.

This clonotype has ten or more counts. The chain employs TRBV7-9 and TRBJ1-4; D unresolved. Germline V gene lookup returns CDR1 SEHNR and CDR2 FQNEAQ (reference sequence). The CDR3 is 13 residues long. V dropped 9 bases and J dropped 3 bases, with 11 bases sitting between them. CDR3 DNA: TGTGCCAGTTCGGACTTGGCTAATGAAAAACTGTTTTTT. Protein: CASSDLANEKLFF.

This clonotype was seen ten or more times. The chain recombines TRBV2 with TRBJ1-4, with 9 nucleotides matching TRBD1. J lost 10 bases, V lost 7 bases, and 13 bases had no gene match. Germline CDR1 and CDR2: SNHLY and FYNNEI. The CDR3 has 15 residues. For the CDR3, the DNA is TGTGCCAGCACCACGCTCCGGGACAGGGATGGAAAACTGTTTTTT. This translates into CASTTLRDRDGKLFF.

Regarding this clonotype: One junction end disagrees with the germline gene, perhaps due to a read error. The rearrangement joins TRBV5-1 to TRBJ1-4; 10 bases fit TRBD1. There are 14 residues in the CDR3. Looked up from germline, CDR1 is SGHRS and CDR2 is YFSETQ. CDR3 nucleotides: TGTGCCAGCAGCCTAGGGGACAGGGGAGAAAAACTGTTTTTT. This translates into CASSLGDRGEKLFF.

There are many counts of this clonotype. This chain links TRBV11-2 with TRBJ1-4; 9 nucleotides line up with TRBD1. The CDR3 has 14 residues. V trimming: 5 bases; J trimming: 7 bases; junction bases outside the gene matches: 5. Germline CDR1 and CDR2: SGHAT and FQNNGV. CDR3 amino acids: CASSRPTGGEKLFF. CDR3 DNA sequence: TGTGCCAGCAGCCGTCCGACAGGGGGTGAAAAACTGTTTTTT.

The CDR3 is CASTPGDGKTQYF. Here the CDR3 DNA reads TGTGCCAGCACCCCGGGGGACGGAAAGACCCAGTACTTC. The V call is TRBV6-1, the J call TRBJ2-5; TRBD2 might be the D (6 bases). Trimming took 7 bases from V and 6 from J, leaving 15 bases between them. The CDR3 totals 13 residues. Per germline, CDR1 MNHNS and CDR2 SASEGT.

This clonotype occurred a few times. DNA of the CDR3: TGCAGTGCTAGAGGGCAGGGGGTCAATCAGCCCCAGCATTTT. Its protein is CSARGQGVNQPQHF. The chain joins TRBV20-1 to TRBJ1-5; TRBD1 agrees at 7 bases. V gave up 1 base and J gave up 3 bases; unmatched junction bases: 3. CDR1 is DFQATT, CDR2 SNEGSKA, per germline (reference sequence). The CDR3 spans 14 residues.

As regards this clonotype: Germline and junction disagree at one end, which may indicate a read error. The CDR3 region has the DNA TGTACCAGCAGTCCGGACAGGCTAAGTCAGCCCCAGCATTTT. This sequence encodes CTSSPDRLSQPQHF. The chain couples TRBV12-3 or TRBV12-4 to TRBJ1-5; 7 nucleotides match TRBD1. This CDR3 region has 14 residues.

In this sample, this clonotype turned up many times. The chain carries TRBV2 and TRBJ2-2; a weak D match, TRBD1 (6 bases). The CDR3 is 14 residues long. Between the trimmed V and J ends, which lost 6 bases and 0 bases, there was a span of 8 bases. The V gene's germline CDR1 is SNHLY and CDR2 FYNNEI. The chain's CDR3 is CASSRQANTGELFF. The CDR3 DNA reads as TGTGCCAGCAGCCGACAGGCGAACACCGGGGAGCTGTTTTTT.

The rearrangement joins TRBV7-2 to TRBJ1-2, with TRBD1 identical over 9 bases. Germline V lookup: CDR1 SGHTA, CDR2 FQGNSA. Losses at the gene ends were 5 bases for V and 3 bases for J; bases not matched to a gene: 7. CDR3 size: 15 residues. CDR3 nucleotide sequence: TGTGCCAGCAGCATCCGGGACAGGGCACACTATGGCTACACCTTC. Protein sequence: CASSIRDRAHYGYTF.

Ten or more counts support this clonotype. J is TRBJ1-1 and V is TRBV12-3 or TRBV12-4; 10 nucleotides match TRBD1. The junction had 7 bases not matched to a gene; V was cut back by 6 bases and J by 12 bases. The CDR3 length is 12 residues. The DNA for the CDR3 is TGTGCCAGCAGCCTGCGGGACAGGGGTACTTTCTTT. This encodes CASSLRDRGTFF.

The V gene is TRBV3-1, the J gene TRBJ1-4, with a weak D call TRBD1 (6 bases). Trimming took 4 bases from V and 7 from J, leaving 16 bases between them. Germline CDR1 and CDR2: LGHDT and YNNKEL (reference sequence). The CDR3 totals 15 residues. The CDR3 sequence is CASSPRQVVGEKLFF. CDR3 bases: TGTGCCAGCAGCCCAAGACAGGTCGTTGGTGAAAAACTGTTTTTT.

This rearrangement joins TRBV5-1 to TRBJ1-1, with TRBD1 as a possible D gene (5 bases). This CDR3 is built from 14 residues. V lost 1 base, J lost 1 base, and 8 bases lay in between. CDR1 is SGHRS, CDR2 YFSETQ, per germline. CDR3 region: CASSLSTENTEAFF. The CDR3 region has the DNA TGCGCCAGCAGCTTGTCGACAGAGAACACTGAAGCTTTCTTT.

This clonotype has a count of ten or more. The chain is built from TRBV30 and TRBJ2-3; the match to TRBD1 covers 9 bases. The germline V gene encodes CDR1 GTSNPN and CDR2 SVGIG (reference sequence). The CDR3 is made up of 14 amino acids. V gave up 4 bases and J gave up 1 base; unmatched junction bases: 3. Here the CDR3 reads CAWNRDRGTDTQYF. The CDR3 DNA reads TGTGCCTGGAACCGGGACAGGGGCACAGATACGCAGTATTTT.

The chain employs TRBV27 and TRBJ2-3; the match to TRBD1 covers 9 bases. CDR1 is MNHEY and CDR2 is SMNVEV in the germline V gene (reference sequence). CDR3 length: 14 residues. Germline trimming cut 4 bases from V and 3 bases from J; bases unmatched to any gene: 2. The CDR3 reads CASSWDRATDTQYF. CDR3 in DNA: TGTGCCAGCAGTTGGGACAGGGCTACAGATACGCAGTATTTT.

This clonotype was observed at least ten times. CDR3 amino acids: CSAKAEGNVNYGYTF. The CDR3 DNA reads as TGCAGTGCTAAAGCCGAAGGGAATGTCAACTATGGCTACACCTTC. V and J are TRBV20-1 and TRBJ1-2; no clear D gene. The CDR3 is 15 residues long. Trimming shortened V by 4 bases and J by 2 bases, and 17 bases separated the two germline ends. Germline values: CDR1 DFQATT, CDR2 SNEGSKA (reference sequence).

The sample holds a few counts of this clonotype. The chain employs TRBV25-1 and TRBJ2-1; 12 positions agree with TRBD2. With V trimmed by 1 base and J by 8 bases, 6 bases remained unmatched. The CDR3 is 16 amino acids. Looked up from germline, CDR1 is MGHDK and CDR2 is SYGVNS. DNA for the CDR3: TGTGCCAGCAGTGAATTATCTAGCGGGGGGGCCGATGAGCAGTTCTTC. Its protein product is CASSELSSGGADEQFF. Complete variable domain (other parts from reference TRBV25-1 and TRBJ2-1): EADIYQTPRYLVIGTGKKITLECSQTMGHDKMYWYQQDPGMELHLIHYSYGVNSTEKGDLSSESTVSRIRTEHFPLTLESARPSHTSQYLCASSELSSGGADEQFFGPGTRLTVL.

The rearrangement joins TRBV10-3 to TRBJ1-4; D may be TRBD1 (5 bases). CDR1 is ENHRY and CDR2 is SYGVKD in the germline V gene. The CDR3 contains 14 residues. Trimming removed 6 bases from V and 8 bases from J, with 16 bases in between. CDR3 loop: CAIRPGPSNEKLFF. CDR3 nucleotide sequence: TGTGCCATCAGACCGGGACCCTCCAACGAAAAACTGTTTTTT.

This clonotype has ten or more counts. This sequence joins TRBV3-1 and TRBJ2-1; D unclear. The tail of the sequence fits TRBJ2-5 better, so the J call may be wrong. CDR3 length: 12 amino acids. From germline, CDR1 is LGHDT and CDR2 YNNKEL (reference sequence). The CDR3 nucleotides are TGTGCCAGCAGCCAAGATAGGGCCACCCAGTACTTC. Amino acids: CASSQDRATQYF.

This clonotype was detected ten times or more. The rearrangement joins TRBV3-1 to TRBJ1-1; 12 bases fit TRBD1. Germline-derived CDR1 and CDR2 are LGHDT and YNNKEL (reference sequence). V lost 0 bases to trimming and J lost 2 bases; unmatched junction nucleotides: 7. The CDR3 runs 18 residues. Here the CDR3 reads CASSQDHGTGGFNTEAFF. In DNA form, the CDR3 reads TGTGCCAGCAGCCAAGATCATGGGACAGGGGGCTTCAACACTGAAGCTTTCTTT.

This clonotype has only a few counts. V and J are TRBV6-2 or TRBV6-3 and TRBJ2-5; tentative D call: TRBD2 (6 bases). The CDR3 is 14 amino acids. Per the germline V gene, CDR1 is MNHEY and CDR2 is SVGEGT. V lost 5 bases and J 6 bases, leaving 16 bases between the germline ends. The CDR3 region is CASSESAGRQTQYF. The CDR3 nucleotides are TGTGCCAGCAGTGAATCGGCGGGGCGTCAGACCCAGTACTTC.

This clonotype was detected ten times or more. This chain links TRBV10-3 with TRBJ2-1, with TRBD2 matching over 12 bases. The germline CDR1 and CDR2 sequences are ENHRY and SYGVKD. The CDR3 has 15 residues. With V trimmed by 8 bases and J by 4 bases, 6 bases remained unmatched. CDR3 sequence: CAIGTSGSRYNEQFF. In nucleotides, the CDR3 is TGTGCCATCGGGACTAGCGGGTCCCGATACAATGAGCAGTTCTTC.

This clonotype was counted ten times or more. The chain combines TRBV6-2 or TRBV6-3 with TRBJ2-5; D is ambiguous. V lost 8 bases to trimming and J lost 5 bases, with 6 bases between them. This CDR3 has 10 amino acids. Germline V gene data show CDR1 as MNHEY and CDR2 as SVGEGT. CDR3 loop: CASPQETQYF. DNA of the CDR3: TGTGCCAGCCCACAGGAGACCCAGTACTTC.

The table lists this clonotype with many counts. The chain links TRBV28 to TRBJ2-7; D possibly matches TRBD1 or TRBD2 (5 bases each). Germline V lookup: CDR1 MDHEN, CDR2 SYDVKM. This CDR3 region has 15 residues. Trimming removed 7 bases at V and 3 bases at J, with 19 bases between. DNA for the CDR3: TGTGCCAGCAACCGAGCCCGGGACGGCTACTACGAGCAGTACTTC. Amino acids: CASNRARDGYYEQYF.

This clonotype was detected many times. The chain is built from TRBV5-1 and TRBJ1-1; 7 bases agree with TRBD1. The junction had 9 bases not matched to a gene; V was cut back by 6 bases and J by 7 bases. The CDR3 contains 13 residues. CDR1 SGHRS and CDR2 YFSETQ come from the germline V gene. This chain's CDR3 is CASTPGQGGEAFF. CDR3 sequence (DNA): TGCGCCAGCACCCCAGGGCAGGGGGGTGAAGCTTTCTTT.

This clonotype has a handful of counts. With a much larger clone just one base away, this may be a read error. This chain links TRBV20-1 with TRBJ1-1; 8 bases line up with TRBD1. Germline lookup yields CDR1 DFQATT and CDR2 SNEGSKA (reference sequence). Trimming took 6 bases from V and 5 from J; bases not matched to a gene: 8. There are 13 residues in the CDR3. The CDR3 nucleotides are TGCAGTGCGTACAGGGGGGGGGCGACTGAAGCTTTCTTT. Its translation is CSAYRGGATEAFF.